Shown below are 8 T cell receptor beta chains from a single sample sequenced in a study of blood T cell repertoires in COVID-19. Clones were read by immunoSEQ multiplex PCR, and TCRdb kept only the in-frame ones, dropping some. The sample has 350,000 to 400,000 clones, 75% to 90% seen once; the top ten hold about 7.1%. Material for sequencing was peripheral blood. The receptors originated from a woman aged 55-70 years with COVID-19, enrolled during active disease.

The chain couples TRBV5-6 to TRBJ2-1; possible D gene TRBD2, 6 bases. The length of the CDR3 is 16 residues. V gave up 6 bases and J gave up 7 bases, with 23 bases separating them. Germline loops: CDR1 SGHDT, CDR2 YYEEEE. CDR3 DNA sequence: TGTGCCAGCACCGCCCGACGGGGGAGTCGCGGTAATGAGCAGTTCTTC. Translating gives CASTARRGSRGNEQFF.

This clone was recorded at least ten times. The V call is TRBV3-1 (or the pseudogene TRBV3-2), the J call TRBJ1-1; D not resolved. Germline loops: CDR1 LGHDT, CDR2 YNNKEL (reference sequence). Trimming shortened V by 1 base and J by 6 bases, and 12 bases separated the two germline ends. The CDR3 contains 14 residues. The CDR3 DNA reads as TGTGCCAGCAGCCAAGGCGAAGCCCAAGCTGAAGCTTTCTTT. Translating gives CASSQGEAQAEAFF.

The rearrangement joins TRBV10-2 to TRBJ1-2; TRBD1 matches 7 bases. The CDR3 spans 14 residues. Germline V lookup: CDR1 WSHSY, CDR2 SAAADI. The trim removed 6 bases at V and 4 bases at J, leaving 8 bases unmatched. The CDR3, as DNA: TGCGCCAGCAGGGTGACAGGGAACACCTATGGCTACACCTTC. It codes for CASRVTGNTYGYTF.

This clone showed up just a few times. The genes are TRBV18 and TRBJ1-3, with D hard to call. CDR1 and CDR2 (germline): KGHSH, LQKENI. Trimming took off 3 bases at V and 2 bases at J, with 11 bases between the two ends. This CDR3 is 15 amino acids long. For the CDR3, the DNA is TGTGCCAGCTCACCGGAGGCTGCTGCTGGAAACACCATATATTTT. Protein sequence: CASSPEAAAGNTIYF.

This chain connects TRBV5-4 to TRBJ2-7; 10 positions match TRBD2. The J segment lost 4 bases and the V segment lost 3 bases, leaving 7 bases of the junction unmatched. Germline CDR1 SGHNT, CDR2 YYREEE (reference sequence). The CDR3 extends over 15 amino acids. CDR3 in DNA: TGTGCCAGCAGCTGGGCAGCGGGGGGGATATACGAGCAGTACTTC. Residues: CASSWAAGGIYEQYF.

The chain links TRBV10-2 to TRBJ2-7; D may be TRBD2 (6 bases). The CDR3 runs to 15 residues. CDR1 and CDR2 from the germline V gene are WSHSY and SAAADI. The V end lost 6 bases, the J end lost 7 bases, and 22 bases lay between the germline ends. This CDR3 is CASRPDTGGAREQYF. CDR3 DNA: TGCGCCAGCAGGCCGGACACGGGCGGGGCTCGTGAGCAGTACTTC.

The rearrangement joins TRBV5-1 to TRBJ1-2; TRBD1 is a possible D gene (5 bases). Germline lookup yields CDR1 SGHRS and CDR2 YFSETQ. V gave up 4 bases and J gave up 3 bases, with 13 bases separating them. CDR3 length: 14 residues. CDR3 in amino acids: CASSPGPSDYGYTF. DNA of the CDR3: TGCGCCAGCAGCCCAGGGCCCTCGGACTATGGCTACACCTTC.

This chain uses TRBV13 with TRBJ1-2, with TRBD1 matching 7 bases. Germline CDR1 reads PRHDT; CDR2 reads FYEKMQ (reference sequence). This CDR3 contains 14 residues. Germline trimming cut 5 bases from V and 2 bases from J; bases unmatched to any gene: 5. The CDR3 loop is CASSHQGVNYGYTF. CDR3 DNA sequence: TGTGCCAGCAGCCATCAGGGGGTAAACTATGGCTACACCTTC.